The source of this T cell receptor (beta chain) is a study of T cells after yellow fever vaccination (dated by TCRdb to 2018 to 2020). In terms of the full investigation: Libraries from fractions with low cell numbers were prepared with the SMART-Seq v4 Ultra Low Input RNA kit. Blood samples were taken at several timepoints before and after primary and secondary immunization, and bulk PBMC replicates and cell subsets were isolated. Two healthy male donors, one aged 18 to 30 and one aged 30 to 39 years, were included in the cohort. Bulk TCR alpha and beta repertoires were sequenced longitudinally to track T-cell clones before and after primary and booster YFV17D yellow fever vaccination.

The treatment or condition label, as the study defines it: live attenuated yellow fever vaccine strain. A standard Ficoll-Paque protocol was used to isolate PBMCs from peripheral blood. Dynabeads CD4 and CD8 positive selection kits were used to isolate the CD4 and CD8 T-cell fractions. TriZol was used to extract RNA from bulk PBMCs, from CD4 and CD8 fractions, and from dextramer-positive and dextramer-negative fractions. Counted from cysteine to phenylalanine, this CDR3 has 13 amino acids. Left in the record is the CDR3 DNA by itself, 39 bases read in frame from the first base. CDR1 DFQATT and CDR2 SNEGSKA are derived from the germline V gene (reference sequence). V gives up 4 bases and J gives up 0 bases, and the segment between their germline ends measures 9 bases. This clonotype was recorded at least ten times. The target of this receptor is not known. Base qualities are missing; no much larger clone stands one base away.

TCR cDNA was made using 5'RACE template switching, a step that added a universal primer site and unique molecular identifiers. Priming for cDNA synthesis came from both the TCR alpha and TCR beta constant segments. Library amplification involved two PCR steps, and the second step added sample barcodes and sequencing adapters. Sequencing of the libraries was done on either Illumina HiSeq 2500 (2x100 bp) or NovaSeq (2x150 bp). The published analysis was carried out like this. Demultiplexing of reads and collapsing into UMI consensus sequences were performed with MIGEC, and V(D)J alignment was carried out with MiXCR. Using edgeR on replicate PBMC samples, clonotypes were called vaccine-responding if FDR was below 0.01 and the log2 fold change was above 5 up to day 15. CD4 or CD8 identity was assigned to each bulk clonotype according to whether the clonotype was present at higher abundance in the sequenced CD4 repertoire or the sequenced CD8 repertoire. Clones were called with MiXCR by TCRdb after fastp trimmed the public reads at Q25, and only in-frame beta chains were retained. One record per CDR3 amino acid sequence lists the most common genes and DNA. Here the V and J calls rest on TCRdb's processing, not on the authors' analysis. This sample gives under 200,000 distinct CDR3 sequences in total; approximately 6.8% of them show up just once. The ten largest account for 2.5% to 3% of the sample.

Beyond this particular receptor, the publication reports: Most clones expanded after primary vaccination (approximately 97% of CD4 and approximately 90% of CD8) were re-detected after the booster, suggesting that broad memory maintenance occurred. Computational filtering was required because FACS-sorted repertoires could contain abundant contaminating clonotypes from the bulk population. The study included only two donors, which limits how far the findings can be generalized. Compared with the primary T-cell response, the secondary T-cell response was faster but weaker, reaching its peak on day 5 rather than on day 15. A small share of clonotypes occurred in both CD4 and CD8 compartments, likely arising from convergent recombination.

Recombination linked TRBV20-1 to TRBJ2-5; the D gene lacks a confident call. The source is a man between 18 and 35 years old who received the YFV17D yellow fever vaccine. The sample was CD4+ T cells sorted from PBMCs, taken less than 6 days after the first yellow fever vaccination. The CDR3 corresponds to CSAIIQNQETQYF. The sequenced DNA: TGCAGTGCTATTATACAGAACCAAGAGACCCAGTACTTC.